The 5 T cell receptor beta chains in this list originate from one sample, sequenced in a study of blood T cell repertoires in COVID-19 (dated by TCRdb to the early 2020s). The library was obtained by the immunoSEQ multiplex PCR assay. Held by TCRdb, this immuneACCESS table contains in-frame sequences only and omits some clones. Under half of the omission traces to an unresolved V gene where checked; the cause of the rest is unknown. Here the sample has under 300,000 clones; approximately 85% occur a single time. About 10% of the sample goes to the ten largest clones. The sample taken for sequencing was peripheral blood. The receptors shown here come from a woman in her seventies with acute or convalescent COVID-19.

This chain links TRBV9 with TRBJ2-7; TRBD1 matches at 7 bases. Germline CDR1 reads SGDLS; CDR2 reads YYNGEE. CDR3 length: 15 amino acids. J was trimmed by 3 bases and V by 4 bases; bases with no gene match: 10. Here the CDR3 reads CASSLRDSDIYEQYF. Here the CDR3 DNA reads TGTGCCAGCAGCCTCCGGGACAGCGACATCTACGAGCAGTACTTC.

This clone appeared a single time. The chain recombines TRBV6-5 with TRBJ1-2; 7 bases line up with TRBD1. Losses at the gene ends were 5 bases for V and 4 bases for J; bases not matched to a gene: 10. CDR3 length: 15 residues. The germline gives CDR1 MNHEY, CDR2 SVGAGI. CDR3 loop: CASSLGGGGAYGYTF. The CDR3 region has the DNA TGTGCCAGCAGTCTCGGTGGAGGGGGCGCCTATGGCTACACCTTC.

The chain links TRBV7-2 to TRBJ1-2, with 8 bases identical to TRBD1. The CDR3 is made up of 14 amino acids. CDR1 and CDR2 from the germline V gene are SGHTA and FQGNSA. Trimming cost V 5 bases and J 4 bases; bases outside gene matches: 6. The DNA for the CDR3 is TGTGCCAGCAGCGTTCAGGGGGCGGGCTATGGCTACACCTTC. Amino acids: CASSVQGAGYGYTF. Full variable domain (missing parts from reference TRBV7-2 and TRBJ1-2): GAGVSQSPSNKVTEKGKDVELRCDPISGHTALYWYRQSLGQGLEFLIYFQGNSAPDKSGLPSDRFSAERTGGSVSTLTIQRTQQEDSAVYLCASSVQGAGYGYTFGSGTRLTVV.

The chain carries TRBV2 and TRBJ1-1; a possible D gene is TRBD1 (5 bases). The CDR3 is 14 amino acids. Germline V CDR1 and CDR2: SNHLY, FYNNEI. V lost 6 bases, J lost 1 base, and 12 bases lay in between. CDR3 DNA sequence: TGTGCCAGCAGAGCCGGGACTTGGAACACTGAAGCTTTCTTT. Protein product: CASRAGTWNTEAFF. Filled out from reference TRBV2 and TRBJ1-1, the complete variable domain reads EPEVTQTPSHQVTQMGQEVILRCVPISNHLYFYWYRQILGQKVEFLVSFYNNEISEKSEIFDDQFSVERPDGSNFTLKIRSTKLEDSAMYFCASRAGTWNTEAFFGQGTRLTVV.

The chain joins TRBV4-1 to TRBJ2-1, with D possibly being TRBD1 (5 bases). V lost 4 bases and J 4 bases, leaving 11 bases between the germline ends. The CDR3 sequence is 14 residues long. CDR1 MGHRA and CDR2 YSYEKL come from the germline V gene. CDR3 residues: CASSPLTAYNEQFF. CDR3 nucleotides: TGCGCCAGCAGCCCCCTGACAGCATACAATGAGCAGTTCTTC.